The following is a T cell receptor beta chain sequence with its context. This same CDR3 is encoded by further DNA sequences in the sample. This record belongs to a study of blood T cell repertoires in COVID-19. Study details: There were acute and convalescent COVID-19 samples, and they came from the United States, Italy and Spain. PBMCs, B-cell-depleted T cells, or T cells provided the cDNA or gDNA that made up the material.

V was trimmed by 1 base and J by 1 base, leaving 7 bases between them. The CDR3 is 14 residues long. The germline gives CDR1 MNHEY, CDR2 SVGAGI. Authors' data handling: By means of reference gene primer amplification, nucleated cell counts were estimated. Here immunoSEQ multiplex PCR was the method, and the copy in TCRdb shows in-frame clones only, minus some. V, J and clone size derive from that table, while D and trimming were established from the DNA sequence. The table shows about 98,000 clones, with about 81% occurring only once. Material for sequencing was peripheral blood. The receptor's source is a man aged 55-75 years with acute or convalescent COVID-19. The chain employs TRBV6-5 and TRBJ1-1, with a weak D call TRBD1 (6 bases). CDR3 loop: CASSYLQGNTEAFF. The CDR3 DNA follows: TGTGCCAGCAGTTACTTACAGGGGAACACTGAAGCTTTCTTT.